One sample yielded the 5 T cell receptor beta chains listed below, sequenced in a study of T cell responses to AZD1222 COVID-19 vaccine. Sequenced by immunoSEQ multiplex PCR; TCRdb stores in-frame clones only, minus some. The sample holds more than 85,000 clones; almost 90% are singletons and the top ten take about 15%. Sequencing was performed on peripheral blood, taken 28 days after the second AZD1222 dose. The source of these receptors is an adult who received the AZD1222 COVID-19 vaccine.

This clone was found a few times. At one boundary the junction diverges from the germline segment, which might be a read error. The gene calls are TRBV28 and TRBJ2-7; D is undetermined. The CDR3 is 12 residues long. Germline-derived CDR1 and CDR2 are MDHEN and SYDVKM. The CDR3 loop reads CASSSPLRAVQF. CDR3 DNA sequence: TGTGCCAGCAGTTCTCCACTCCGAGCAGTACAGTTC.

The chain has TRBV5-1 and TRBJ2-3, with TRBD1 as a possible D gene (6 bases). Germline-derived CDR1 and CDR2 are SGHRS and YFSETQ. The CDR3 sequence is 16 residues long. The germline V and J ends were trimmed by 7 bases and 6 bases, with 24 bases remaining between them. The CDR3 DNA sequence: TGCGCCAGCCATTCGCCATCATTCAGGGGTTCGGATACGCAGTATTTT. Residues: CASHSPSFRGSDTQYF. The variable domain in full, completed from reference TRBV5-1 and TRBJ2-3, reads KAGVTQTPRYLIKTRGQQVTLSCSPISGHRSVSWYQQTPGQGLQFLFEYFSETQRNKGNFPGRFSGRQFSNSRSEMNVSTLELGDSALYLCASHSPSFRGSDTQYFGPGTRLTVL.

V and J are TRBV5-1 and TRBJ2-1; 9 nucleotides align to TRBD2. Trimming at V came to 2 bases and at J to 5 bases, leaving 5 bases not matched to a gene. The CDR3 is 15 residues long. Per germline, CDR1 SGHRS and CDR2 YFSETQ. The CDR3 spells CASSLAGGNNNEQFF. CDR3 coding DNA: TGCGCCAGCAGCTTAGCGGGAGGTAACAACAATGAGCAGTTCTTC.

This chain uses TRBV19 with TRBJ2-1; D gene uncertain. Germline V gives CDR1 LNHDA, CDR2 SQIVND (reference sequence). This CDR3 is built from 12 residues. The ends were cut back, 7 bases at V and 3 bases at J, with 7 bases in the middle. This CDR3 reads CASKDIYNEQFF. The CDR3, as DNA: TGTGCCAGTAAAGACATCTACAATGAGCAGTTCTTC.

DNA for the CDR3: TGTGCCAGCAGCTTAGGGGCGGTGGGCATCGATGAGCAGTTCTTC. Translating it yields CASSLGAVGIDEQFF. The V and J genes are TRBV7-7 and TRBJ2-1; no definite D call. Germline V gene data show CDR1 as SSHAT and CDR2 as FNYEAQ (reference sequence). CDR3 size: 15 residues. V lost 1 base to trimming and J lost 8 bases, with 15 bases between them.